The 32 T cell receptor beta chains in this list originate from one sample, sequenced in a study of cytotoxic CD8 clonotypes in ibrutinib-treated CLL. Sequencing was performed with immunoSEQ multiplex PCR; in TCRdb, only in-frame clones are kept and a portion is missing. The profile shows about 300,000 clones, about 64% of them singletons. This specimen was PBMCs, taken after 36 months of ibrutinib treatment. Receptors were obtained from a human donor with chronic lymphocytic leukemia.

Only one count was recorded for this clone. The chain uses TRBV13 and TRBJ2-5; D remains ambiguous. Per the germline V gene, CDR1 is PRHDT and CDR2 is FYEKMQ (reference sequence). With 0 bases removed from V and 1 base from J, the gap between germline ends came to 9 bases. The CDR3 is 15 residues long. The CDR3, as DNA: TGTGCCAGCAGCTTAGGACCCAGGAGCCAAGAGACCCAGTACTTC. Protein sequence: CASSLGPRSQETQYF.

This clone came up a few times. The chain joins TRBV27 to TRBJ2-1, with D tentatively TRBD1 or TRBD2 (6 bases each). This CDR3 is 14 amino acids long. Germline V gene data show CDR1 as MNHEY and CDR2 as SMNVEV (reference sequence). V lost 5 bases and J 4 bases, leaving 12 bases between the germline ends. In nucleotides, the CDR3 is TGTGCCAGCAGTCCTCCGGGGGCGTACAATGAGCAGTTCTTC. Its protein is CASSPPGAYNEQFF.

The chain is built from TRBV4-1 and TRBJ1-2; D call uncertain. The ends were cut back, 0 bases at V and 2 bases at J, with 7 bases in the middle. CDR1 and CDR2 from the germline V gene are MGHRA and YSYEKL. The CDR3 is 14 amino acids. DNA of the CDR3: TGCGCCAGCAGCCAAGATCCACTAAACTATGGCTACACCTTC. It specifies CASSQDPLNYGYTF.

This chain connects TRBV4-1 to TRBJ2-3; D call uncertain. In germline, CDR1 is MGHRA, CDR2 YSYEKL. The CDR3 consists of 13 residues. The ends were cut back, 3 bases at V and 1 base at J, with 5 bases in the middle. The CDR3 sequence: CASSHEGTDTQYF. CDR3 coding DNA: TGCGCCAGCAGCCATGAGGGCACAGATACGCAGTATTTT.

The genes are TRBV7-2 and TRBJ2-3; tentatively, D is TRBD1 or TRBD2 (5 bases each). V was cut by 4 bases and J by 2 bases, with 19 bases left in between. The CDR3 has 17 amino acids. CDR1 and CDR2 (germline): SGHTA, FQGNSA. CDR3 DNA: TGTGCCAGCAGCTCCCCACGCCGGGACGGATTCACAGATACGCAGTATTTT. Amino acid sequence: CASSSPRRDGFTDTQYF.

The chain employs TRBV7-9 and TRBJ2-7, with TRBD2 identical over 9 bases. Germline lookup yields CDR1 SEHNR and CDR2 FQNEAQ (reference sequence). The V segment lost 5 bases and the J segment 0 bases; nucleotides outside the gene matches: 11. The CDR3 loop spans 17 amino acids. CDR3 in DNA: TGTGCCAGCAGCCCAAAGCAACTAGCGGGCAGCTCCTACGAGCAGTACTTC. It codes for CASSPKQLAGSSYEQYF.

This clone has only a few counts. V and J are TRBV7-9 and TRBJ1-4; D gene uncertain. The V gene lost 1 base and the J gene lost 14 bases, with 11 bases spanning the gap. This CDR3 contains 12 residues. Per the germline V gene, CDR1 is SEHNR and CDR2 is FQNEAQ (reference sequence). CDR3 amino acids: CASSLEGELLFF. The DNA of the CDR3 is TGTGCCAGCAGCTTAGAAGGAGAGTTGCTGTTTTTT.

The chain has TRBV19 and TRBJ1-2; D call uncertain. There are 13 residues in the CDR3. The germline CDR1 and CDR2 sequences are LNHDA and SQIVND (reference sequence). Trimming took 10 bases from V and 5 from J, leaving 17 bases between them. CDR3 nucleotide sequence: TGTGCCACCGAGGTTCGAAGAGATTATGGCTACACCTTC. This encodes CATEVRRDYGYTF.

This clone has just a few counts. The chain combines TRBV15 with TRBJ1-4; no clear D gene. The CDR3 has 12 residues. Trimming pared 5 bases from V and 8 bases from J, leaving 9 bases between. CDR1 and CDR2 (germline): LNHNV, YYDKDF (reference sequence). The CDR3 sequence is CATSSYKEKLFF. CDR3 in DNA: TGTGCCACCAGCTCTTATAAGGAAAAACTGTTTTTT. Using reference TRBV15 and TRBJ1-4 for the parts outside the CDR3, the full variable domain is DAMVIQNPRYQVTQFGKPVTLSCSQTLNHNVMYWYQQKSSQAPKLLFHYYDKDFNNEADTPDNFQSRRPNTSFCFLDIRSPGLGDTAMYLCATSSYKEKLFFGSGTQLSVL.

The CDR3 region has the DNA TGCGCCAGCAGTCAATCGTGGGCGACAGGGGTTGGCAATCAGCCCCAGCATTTT. Translating it yields CASSQSWATGVGNQPQHF. The chain links TRBV23-1 to TRBJ1-5; 8 bases match TRBD1. TRBV23-1 is given ORF status, its function remaining uncertain. The V segment lost 0 bases and the J segment 2 bases; nucleotides outside the gene matches: 9. The CDR3 loop spans 18 amino acids.

The table lists this clone with a few counts. The chain carries TRBV6-5 and TRBJ1-5, with D maybe TRBD1 (5 bases). Germline CDR1 MNHEY, CDR2 SVGAGI. The CDR3 consists of 15 residues. Trimming removed 6 bases at V and 2 bases at J, with 14 bases between. The CDR3 loop reads CASSPRRGGNQPQHF. The CDR3 DNA follows: TGTGCCAGCAGCCCAAGGCGGGGGGGCAATCAGCCCCAGCATTTT.

In nucleotides, the CDR3 is TGTGCCAGCAGTTCGTATCCGGACAGGGGCTACACCTTC. This codes for CASSSYPDRGYTF. The gene calls are TRBV27 and TRBJ1-2; 7 bases are shared with TRBD1. The germline gives CDR1 MNHEY, CDR2 SMNVEV (reference sequence). The CDR3 sequence is 13 residues long. V was clipped by 4 bases and J by 8 bases; unmatched bases: 7.

The gene calls are TRBV6-5 and TRBJ2-7; tentative D call: TRBD2 (5 bases). Germline values: CDR1 MNHEY, CDR2 SVGAGI. The CDR3 extends over 13 amino acids. V dropped 2 bases and J dropped 5 bases, with 10 bases sitting between them. CDR3 loop: CASSYESGNEQYF. For the CDR3, the DNA is TGTGCCAGCAGTTACGAGTCGGGAAACGAGCAGTACTTC.

The chain couples TRBV5-6 to TRBJ1-4, with D maybe TRBD1 (5 bases). The CDR3 sequence is 15 residues long. In germline, CDR1 is SGHDT, CDR2 YYEEEE. Trimming removed 4 bases from V and 4 bases from J, with 14 bases in between. CDR3: CASSPDSTLNEKLFF. CDR3 DNA: TGTGCCAGCAGCCCTGACAGTACTCTTAATGAAAAACTGTTTTTT.

The V and J genes are TRBV11-2 and TRBJ2-7; D is ambiguous. Germline CDR1 SGHAT, CDR2 FQNNGV. This CDR3 spans 12 amino acids. Trimming took 7 bases from V and 0 from J, leaving 7 bases between them. CDR3 in DNA: TGTGCCAGCACGGGTTCCTCCTACGAGCAGTACTTC. This encodes CASTGSSYEQYF.

This clone appeared a single time. The rearrangement uses TRBV7-8 and TRBJ2-7; TRBD1 matches 7 bases. CDR1 SGHVS and CDR2 FQNEAQ come from the germline V gene. J was trimmed by 9 bases and V by 5 bases; bases with no gene match: 13. The CDR3 is 14 amino acids. Written as DNA, the CDR3 is TGTGCCAGCAGCCGGCGACAGGGTGGATTAGCGCAGTACTTC. Protein product: CASSRRQGGLAQYF.

This chain uses TRBV10-3 with TRBJ2-3; D unresolved. Trimming removed 2 bases from V and 2 bases from J, with 11 bases in between. This CDR3 is 15 amino acids long. The germline CDR1 and CDR2 sequences are ENHRY and SYGVKD. The CDR3 sequence: CAISEIGLDTDTQYF. The CDR3 nucleotides read TGTGCCATCAGTGAGATTGGGCTAGACACAGATACGCAGTATTTT.

The rearrangement uses TRBV4-1 and TRBJ2-7, with TRBD1 as a possible D gene (6 bases). This CDR3 has 15 amino acids. CDR1 MGHRA and CDR2 YSYEKL come from the germline V gene. The V end lost 3 bases, the J end lost 0 bases, and 12 bases lay between the germline ends. CDR3 residues: CASSQRGTTSYEQYF. As DNA, the CDR3 is TGCGCCAGCAGCCAGAGGGGGACAACCTCCTACGAGCAGTACTTC.

The rearrangement uses TRBV10-2 and TRBJ2-7, with 10 bases matching TRBD1. V lost 2 bases to trimming and J lost 4 bases; unmatched junction nucleotides: 8. This CDR3 contains 16 residues. The germline CDR1 and CDR2 sequences are WSHSY and SAAADI. The CDR3 reads CASSEKFPGQGYEQYF. In DNA, the CDR3 is TGCGCCAGCAGTGAGAAGTTTCCGGGACAGGGGTACGAGCAGTACTTC.

The chain joins TRBV10-3 to TRBJ2-5; no clear D gene. Germline-derived CDR1 and CDR2 are ENHRY and SYGVKD. The CDR3 contains 12 residues. Deletions cut 4 bases from V and 0 bases from J, with 3 bases between. The CDR3 DNA reads as TGTGCCATCAGTGTGAACCAAGAGACCCAGTACTTC. It translates to CAISVNQETQYF.

The chain has TRBV29-1 and TRBJ2-1, with 8 bases matching TRBD1. The length of the CDR3 is 15 residues. Germline CDR1 reads SQVTM; CDR2 reads ANQGSEA. The CDR3 reads CSAHARQGALNEQFF. As DNA, the CDR3 is TGCAGTGCACACGCCCGGCAGGGGGCATTGAATGAGCAGTTCTTC.

The gene calls are TRBV25-1 and TRBJ1-2, with D possibly TRBD1 on 5 matching bases. Trimming removed 1 base at V and 6 bases at J, with 15 bases between. The CDR3 is made up of 15 amino acids. CDR1 is MGHDK and CDR2 is SYGVNS in the germline V gene. CDR3 loop: CASSEWGSGGDGYTF. The DNA for the CDR3 is TGTGCCAGCAGTGAATGGGGGTCTGGGGGGGATGGCTACACCTTC.

The chain uses TRBV15 and TRBJ2-4; the D gene is possibly TRBD2 (5 bases). CDR1 and CDR2 (germline): LNHNV, YYDKDF (reference sequence). The CDR3 is made up of 16 amino acids. V was trimmed by 3 bases and J by 0 bases, leaving 12 bases between them. CDR3 protein: CATSSIAYLAKNIQYF. In DNA form, the CDR3 reads TGTGCCACCAGCAGCATAGCGTACTTAGCCAAAAACATTCAGTACTTC.

This rearrangement joins TRBV29-1 to TRBJ2-7, with TRBD1 matching 8 bases. The CDR3 runs 13 residues. Trimming at V came to 1 base and at J to 5 bases, leaving 4 bases not matched to a gene. In germline, CDR1 is SQVTM, CDR2 ANQGSEA. This CDR3 is CSVEATGGHEQYF. CDR3 nucleotide sequence: TGCAGCGTTGAAGCTACAGGGGGTCACGAGCAGTACTTC.

This clone was counted a few times. The chain recombines TRBV7-8 with TRBJ2-7; 10 bases line up with TRBD2. Germline trimming cut 5 bases from V and 9 bases from J; bases unmatched to any gene: 13. The CDR3 is 15 amino acids. Germline loops: CDR1 SGHVS, CDR2 FQNEAQ. The CDR3 loop reads CASSPLAGGPILQYF. CDR3 sequence (DNA): TGTGCCAGCAGCCCGTTAGCGGGGGGCCCGATTTTGCAGTACTTC. Drawing the rest from reference TRBV7-8 and TRBJ2-7, the complete variable domain is GAGVSQSPRYKVAKRGQDVALRCDPISGHVSLFWYQQALGQGPEFLTYFQNEAQLDKSGLPSDRFFAERPEGSVSTLKIQRTQQEDSAVYLCASSPLAGGPILQYFGPGTRLTVT.

This clone was counted between two and nine times. J is TRBJ1-4 and V is TRBV6-5; no clear D gene. Germline V gives CDR1 MNHEY, CDR2 SVGAGI. V dropped 2 bases and J dropped 7 bases, with 11 bases sitting between them. The CDR3 is made up of 14 amino acids. CDR3 loop: CASSYRPGSEKLFF. DNA for the CDR3: TGTGCCAGCAGTTACCGCCCTGGGAGTGAAAAACTGTTTTTT.

This clone has only a few counts. This chain uses TRBV7-2 with TRBJ2-7; TRBD1 matches 11 bases. Per the germline V gene, CDR1 is SGHTA and CDR2 is FQGNSA. This CDR3 has 15 residues. V dropped 3 bases and J dropped 3; count of bases not matched to a gene: 4. CDR3 protein: CASSFEDRGLYEQYF. The CDR3 coding sequence is TGTGCCAGCAGCTTCGAGGACAGGGGGCTCTACGAGCAGTACTTC.

The CDR3 DNA follows: TGTGCCAGCAGCCTACGGGTTCGTAATAGCGGGGATGGTTTTGAGCAGTACTTC. This sequence encodes CASSLRVRNSGDGFEQYF. V gene TRBV4-2 combines with J gene TRBJ2-7, with 8 nucleotides matching TRBD2. Germline V gives CDR1 LGHNA, CDR2 YNFKEQ. The trim removed 4 bases at V and 7 bases at J, leaving 21 bases unmatched. The CDR3 sequence is 18 residues long.

This clone was seen a single time. This chain uses TRBV2 with TRBJ2-7, with 8 bases fitting TRBD1. This CDR3 is 13 amino acids long. Unmatched junction bases numbered 10, after V lost 9 bases and J lost 6 bases. CDR1 and CDR2 (germline): SNHLY, FYNNEI. CDR3 in amino acids: CARGDRGFREQYF. Here the CDR3 DNA reads TGTGCCAGGGGAGACAGGGGATTTCGCGAGCAGTACTTC. Based on the CDR3 plus reference TRBV2 and TRBJ2-7, the full variable domain is EPEVTQTPSHQVTQMGQEVILRCVPISNHLYFYWYRQILGQKVEFLVSFYNNEISEKSEIFDDQFSVERPDGSNFTLKIRSTKLEDSAMYFCARGDRGFREQYFGPGTRLTVT.

Regarding this clone: A read error may account for a junction end that differs from germline. Other DNA sequences in this sample translate to the same CDR3. This chain uses TRBV5-4 with TRBJ2-5; a weak D match, TRBD2 (5 bases). Looked up from germline, CDR1 is SGHNT and CDR2 is YYREEE (reference sequence). The CDR3 runs 14 residues. CDR3 protein: CASSIERIQETQYF. CDR3 bases: TGCGCCAGCAGCATTGAGCGGATTCAAGAGACCCAGTACTTC.

This sequence joins TRBV6-5 and TRBJ1-6; TRBD1 matches 8 bases. The V and J ends lost 5 bases and 8 bases, in that order; junction bases with no gene match: 5. Germline CDR1 is MNHEY and CDR2 is SVGAGI. This CDR3 region has 14 residues. The CDR3 protein is CASSAGTGYSPLHF. The CDR3 DNA is TGTGCCAGCAGTGCCGGGACAGGATATTCACCCCTCCACTTT.

The chain links TRBV7-8 to TRBJ2-7; D might be TRBD1 (6 bases). Germline V gene sequence: CDR1 SGHVS, CDR2 FQNEAQ. Deletions cut 1 base from V and 4 bases from J, with 14 bases between. The CDR3 sequence is 15 residues long. The CDR3 region is CASSLERRQGYEQYF. The CDR3 DNA reads as TGTGCCAGCAGCTTAGAGAGGCGGCAGGGGTACGAGCAGTACTTC.